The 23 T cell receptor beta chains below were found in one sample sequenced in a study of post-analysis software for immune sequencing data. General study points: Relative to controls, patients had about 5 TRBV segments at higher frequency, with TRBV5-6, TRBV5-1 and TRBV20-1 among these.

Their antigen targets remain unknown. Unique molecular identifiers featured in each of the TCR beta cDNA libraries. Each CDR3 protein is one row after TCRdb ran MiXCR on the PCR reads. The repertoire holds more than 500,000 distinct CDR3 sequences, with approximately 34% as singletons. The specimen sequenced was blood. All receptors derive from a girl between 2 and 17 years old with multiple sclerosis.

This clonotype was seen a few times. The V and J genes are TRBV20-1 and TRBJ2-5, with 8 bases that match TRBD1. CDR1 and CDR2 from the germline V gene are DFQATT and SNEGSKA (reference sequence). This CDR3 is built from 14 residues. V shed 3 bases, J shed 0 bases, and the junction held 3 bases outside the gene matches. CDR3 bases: TGCAGTGCTAGGGCAGGGGGCGACCAAGAGACCCAGTACTTC. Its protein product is CSARAGGDQETQYF.

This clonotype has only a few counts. The CDR3 nucleotides are TGCAGTGCTCAGACACATAACACTGAAGCTTTCTTT. Encoded protein: CSAQTHNTEAFF. The chain uses TRBV20-1 and TRBJ1-1; D unclear. Trimming stripped 5 bases from V and 2 bases from J, with 9 bases between. Germline V CDR1 and CDR2: DFQATT, SNEGSKA (reference sequence). CDR3 length equals 12 residues.

This chain's CDR3 is CSVGTGTGGTEAFF. As DNA, the CDR3 is TGCAGCGTTGGGACCGGGACAGGGGGCACTGAAGCTTTCTTT. V usage is TRBV29-1 and J usage is TRBJ1-1; 11 bases fit TRBD1. The CDR3 covers 14 residues. V shed 4 bases and J 4 bases; nucleotides not matched to a gene: 5. Germline CDR1 and CDR2: SQVTM and ANQGSEA.

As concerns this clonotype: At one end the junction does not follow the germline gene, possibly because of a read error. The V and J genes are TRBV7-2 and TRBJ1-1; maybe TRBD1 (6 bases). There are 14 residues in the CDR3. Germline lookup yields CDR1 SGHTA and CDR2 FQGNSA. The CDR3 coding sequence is TGTGCCTGCAGCTACAGGGTCGGTATCCCCGAAGCTTTCTTT. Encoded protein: CACSYRVGIPEAFF.

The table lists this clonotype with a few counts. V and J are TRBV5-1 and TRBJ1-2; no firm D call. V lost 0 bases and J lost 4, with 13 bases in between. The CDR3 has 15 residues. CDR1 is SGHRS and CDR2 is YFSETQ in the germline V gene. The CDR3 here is CASSLAVGTRYGYTF. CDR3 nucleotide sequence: TGCGCCAGCAGCTTGGCGGTCGGCACCCGCTATGGCTACACCTTC. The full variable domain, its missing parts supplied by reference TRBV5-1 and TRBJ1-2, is KAGVTQTPRYLIKTRGQQVTLSCSPISGHRSVSWYQQTPGQGLQFLFEYFSETQRNKGNFPGRFSGRQFSNSRSEMNVSTLELGDSALYLCASSLAVGTRYGYTFGSGTRLTVV.

CDR3 region: CASSPGGAGRYNEQFF. The CDR3 region has the DNA TGTGCCAGCAGCCCCGGGGGGGCCGGCCGGTACAATGAGCAGTTCTTC. The rearrangement links TRBV7-3 to TRBJ2-1, with TRBD2 matching 8 bases. The germline V gene encodes CDR1 SGHTA and CDR2 FQGTGA. With V trimmed by 5 bases and J by 4 bases, 10 bases remained unmatched. This CDR3 spans 16 amino acids.

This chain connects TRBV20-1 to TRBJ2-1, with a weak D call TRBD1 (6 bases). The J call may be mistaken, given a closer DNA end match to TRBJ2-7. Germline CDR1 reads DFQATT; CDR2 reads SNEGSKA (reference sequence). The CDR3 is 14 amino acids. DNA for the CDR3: TGCAGTGCTACCGGGACAACGATTTACAATGAGCAGTACTTC. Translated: CSATGTTIYNEQYF.

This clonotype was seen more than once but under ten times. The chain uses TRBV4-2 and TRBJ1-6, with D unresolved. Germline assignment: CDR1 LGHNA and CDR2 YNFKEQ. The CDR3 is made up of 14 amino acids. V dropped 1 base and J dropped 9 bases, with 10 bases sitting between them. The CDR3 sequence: CASSQVGLGSPLHF. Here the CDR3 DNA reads TGTGCCAGCAGCCAAGTGGGTTTGGGTTCACCCCTCCACTTT.

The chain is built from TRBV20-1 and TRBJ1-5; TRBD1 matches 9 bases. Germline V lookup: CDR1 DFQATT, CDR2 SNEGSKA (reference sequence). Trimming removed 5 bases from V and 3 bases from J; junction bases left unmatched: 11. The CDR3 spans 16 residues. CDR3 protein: CSAWNPTGGVNQPQHF. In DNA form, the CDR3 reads TGCAGTGCTTGGAATCCGACAGGGGGAGTCAATCAGCCCCAGCATTTT.

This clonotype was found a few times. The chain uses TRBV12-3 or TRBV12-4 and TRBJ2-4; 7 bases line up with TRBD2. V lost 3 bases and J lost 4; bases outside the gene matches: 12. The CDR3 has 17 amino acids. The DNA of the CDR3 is TGTGCCAGCAGTTTGTCGGGAGGCAGGGAAGCAAAAAACATTCAGTACTTC. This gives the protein CASSLSGGREAKNIQYF.

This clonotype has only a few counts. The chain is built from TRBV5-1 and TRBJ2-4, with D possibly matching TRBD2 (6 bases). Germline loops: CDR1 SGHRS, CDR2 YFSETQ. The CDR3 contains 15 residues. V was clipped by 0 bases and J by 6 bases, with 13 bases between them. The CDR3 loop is CASSLEPGRGNIQYF. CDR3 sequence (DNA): TGCGCCAGCAGCTTGGAGCCAGGGCGGGGAAACATTCAGTACTTC.

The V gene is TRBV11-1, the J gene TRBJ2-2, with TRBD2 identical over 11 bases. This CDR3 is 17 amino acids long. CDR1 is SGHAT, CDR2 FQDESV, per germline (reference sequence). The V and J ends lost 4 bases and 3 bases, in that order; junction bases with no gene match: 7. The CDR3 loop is CASSWSSGGADTGELFF. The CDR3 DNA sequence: TGTGCCAGCAGCTGGAGTAGCGGGGGGGCCGACACCGGGGAGCTGTTTTTT.

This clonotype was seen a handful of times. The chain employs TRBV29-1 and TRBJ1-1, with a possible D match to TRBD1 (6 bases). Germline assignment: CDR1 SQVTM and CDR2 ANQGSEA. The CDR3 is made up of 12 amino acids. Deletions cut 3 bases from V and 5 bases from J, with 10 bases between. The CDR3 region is CSVEATGTEAFF. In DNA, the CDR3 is TGCAGCGTTGAGGCCACAGGGACTGAAGCTTTCTTT. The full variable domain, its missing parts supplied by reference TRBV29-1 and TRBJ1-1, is SAVISQKPSRDICQRGTSLTIQCQVDSQVTMMFWYRQQPGQSLTLIATANQGSEATYESGFVIDKFPISRPNLTFSTLTVSNMSPEDSSIYLCSVEATGTEAFFGQGTRLTVV.

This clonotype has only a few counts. CDR3 loop: CASSLAPLTGGAYEQYF. The CDR3 DNA reads TGTGCCAGCAGCTTAGCGCCCCTGACAGGGGGGGCCTACGAGCAGTACTTC. The chain links TRBV7-6 to TRBJ2-7; 9 bases are shared with TRBD1. Losses at the gene ends were 0 bases for V and 2 bases for J; bases not matched to a gene: 8. In germline, CDR1 is SGHVS, CDR2 FNYEAQ. The CDR3 length is 17 residues.

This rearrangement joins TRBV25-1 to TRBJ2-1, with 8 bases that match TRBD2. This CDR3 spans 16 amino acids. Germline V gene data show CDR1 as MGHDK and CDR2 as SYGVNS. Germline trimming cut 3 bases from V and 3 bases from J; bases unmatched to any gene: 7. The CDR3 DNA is TGTGCCAGCAGTGACCCCAGCGGGGGCCACTACAATGAGCAGTTCTTC. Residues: CASSDPSGGHYNEQFF.

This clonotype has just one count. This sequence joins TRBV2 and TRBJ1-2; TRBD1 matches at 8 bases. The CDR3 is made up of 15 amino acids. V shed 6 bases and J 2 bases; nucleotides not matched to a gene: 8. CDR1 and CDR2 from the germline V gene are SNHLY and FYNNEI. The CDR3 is CASSRTGGSNYGYTF. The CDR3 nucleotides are TGTGCCAGCAGCCGTACAGGGGGGTCCAACTATGGCTACACCTTC.

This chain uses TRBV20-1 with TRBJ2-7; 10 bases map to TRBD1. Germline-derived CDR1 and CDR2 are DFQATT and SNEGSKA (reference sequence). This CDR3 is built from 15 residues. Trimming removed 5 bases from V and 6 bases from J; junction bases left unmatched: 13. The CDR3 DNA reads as TGCAGTGCTTTAGCCCTTGACAGGGGGCAAGGCGAGCAGTACTTC. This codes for CSALALDRGQGEQYF.

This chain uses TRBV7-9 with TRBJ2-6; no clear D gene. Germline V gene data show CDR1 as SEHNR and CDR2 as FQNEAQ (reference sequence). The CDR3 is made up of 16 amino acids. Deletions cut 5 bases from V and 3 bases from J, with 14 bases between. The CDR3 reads CASSVVLGIGANVLTF. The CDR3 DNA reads TGTGCCAGCAGCGTGGTTTTGGGGATTGGGGCCAACGTCCTGACTTTC.

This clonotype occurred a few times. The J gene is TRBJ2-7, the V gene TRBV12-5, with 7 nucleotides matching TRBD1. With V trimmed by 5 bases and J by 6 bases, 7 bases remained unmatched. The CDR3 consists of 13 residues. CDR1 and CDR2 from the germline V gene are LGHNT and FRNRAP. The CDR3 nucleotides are TGTGCTAGTGGTCCCGACCGGGACAGCGAGCAGTACTTC. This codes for CASGPDRDSEQYF.

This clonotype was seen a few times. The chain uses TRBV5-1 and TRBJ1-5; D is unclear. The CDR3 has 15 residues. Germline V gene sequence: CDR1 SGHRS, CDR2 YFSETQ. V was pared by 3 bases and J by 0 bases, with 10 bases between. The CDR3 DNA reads TGCGCCAGCAGCTACCCCGGGGTTAGCAATCAGCCCCAGCATTTT. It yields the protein CASSYPGVSNQPQHF.

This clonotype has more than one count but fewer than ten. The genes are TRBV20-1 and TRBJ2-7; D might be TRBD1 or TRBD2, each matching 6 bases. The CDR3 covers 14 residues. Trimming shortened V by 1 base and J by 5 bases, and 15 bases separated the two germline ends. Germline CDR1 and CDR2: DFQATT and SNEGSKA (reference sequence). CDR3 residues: CSARVVRGRNEQYF. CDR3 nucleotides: TGCAGTGCTAGAGTAGTAAGGGGGAGGAACGAGCAGTACTTC.

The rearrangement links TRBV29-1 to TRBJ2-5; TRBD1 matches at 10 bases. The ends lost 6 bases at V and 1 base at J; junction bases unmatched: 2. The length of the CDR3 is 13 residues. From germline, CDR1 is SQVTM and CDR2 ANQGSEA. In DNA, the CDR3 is TGCAGCGTGGGACAGGGGATCCAAGAGACCCAGTACTTC. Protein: CSVGQGIQETQYF.

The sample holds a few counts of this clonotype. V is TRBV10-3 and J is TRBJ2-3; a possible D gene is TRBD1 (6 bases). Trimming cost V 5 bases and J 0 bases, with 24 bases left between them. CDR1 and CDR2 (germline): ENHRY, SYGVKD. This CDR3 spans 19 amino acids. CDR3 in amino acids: CAISSRGAGASGSTDTQYF. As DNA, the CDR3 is TGTGCCATCAGTTCCAGGGGCGCCGGGGCTTCTGGTAGCACAGATACGCAGTATTTT.